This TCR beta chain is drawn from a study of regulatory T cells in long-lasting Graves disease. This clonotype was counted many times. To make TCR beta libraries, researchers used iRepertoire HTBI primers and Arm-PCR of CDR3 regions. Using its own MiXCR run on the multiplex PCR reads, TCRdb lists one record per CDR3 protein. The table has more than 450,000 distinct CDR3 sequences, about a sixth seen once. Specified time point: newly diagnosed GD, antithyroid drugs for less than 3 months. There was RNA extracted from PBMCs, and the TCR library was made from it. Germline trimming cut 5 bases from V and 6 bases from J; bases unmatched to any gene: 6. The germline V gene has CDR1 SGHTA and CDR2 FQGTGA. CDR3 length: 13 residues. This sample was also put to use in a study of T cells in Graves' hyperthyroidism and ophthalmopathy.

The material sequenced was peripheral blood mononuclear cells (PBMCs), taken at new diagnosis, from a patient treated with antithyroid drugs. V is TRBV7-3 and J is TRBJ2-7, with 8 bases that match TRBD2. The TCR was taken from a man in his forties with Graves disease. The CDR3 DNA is TGTGCCAGCAGCCCGGCGGGGGGTGTCGAGCAGTACTTC. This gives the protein CASSPAGGVEQYF.